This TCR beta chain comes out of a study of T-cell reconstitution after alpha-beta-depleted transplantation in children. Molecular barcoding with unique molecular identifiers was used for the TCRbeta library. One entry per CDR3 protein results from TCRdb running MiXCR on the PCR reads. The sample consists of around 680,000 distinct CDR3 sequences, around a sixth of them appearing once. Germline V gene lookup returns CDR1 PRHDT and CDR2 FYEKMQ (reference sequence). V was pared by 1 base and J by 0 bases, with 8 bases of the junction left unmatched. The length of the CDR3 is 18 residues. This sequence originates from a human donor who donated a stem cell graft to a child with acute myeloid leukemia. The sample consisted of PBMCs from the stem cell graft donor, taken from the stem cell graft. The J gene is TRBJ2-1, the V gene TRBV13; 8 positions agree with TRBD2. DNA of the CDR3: TGTGCCAGCAGCTTAGTTGCGGGGGGCAAAAGCTCCTACAATGAGCAGTTCTTC. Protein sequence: CASSLVAGGKSSYNEQFF.